This T cell receptor beta chain comes out of a study of blood T cell repertoires in COVID-19 (dated by TCRdb to 2020 to 2022). As for the study more broadly: Samples covering the acute and convalescent phases of COVID-19 were provided by collaborators in the United States, Italy and Spain. The samples were drawn from the first 160 participants of the ongoing ImmuneRACE study and from 1,254 subjects provided by 6 global collaborators. The repertoires were made available in a free public database intended to serve as a resource for research on the immune response to SARS-CoV-2. Where available, HLA class I and class II types were obtained from metadata supplied by the sample provider rather than from assay-based typing. The dataset comprised deeply sampled blood TCRbeta repertoires from subjects exposed to, actively infected with, or recovered from COVID-19. The material from the prospective study consisted of cDNA or gDNA derived from T cells, B-cell-depleted T cells, or PBMCs. Nearly every sample came with metadata listing a de-identified subject ID, COVID-19 status, age in years and sex.

The CDR3 sequence holds 15 residues, the cysteine and phenylalanine included. Only CDR3 DNA remains: 45 bases, in frame from the first base. The germline V gene (reference sequence) yields SEHNR for CDR1 and FQNEAQ for CDR2. V and J are truncated by 5 bases and 9 bases respectively, leaving an intervening sequence of 17 bases. Another Seattle source contributed samples from volunteer blood donors who had recovered from COVID-19. Collaborating institutions collected whole blood in K2EDTA tubes following their own protocols. For TCRbeta analysis, collaborators shipped samples in one of three forms: frozen whole blood, isolated PBMCs, or DNA extracted from either of those sample types. The study at large found these results: How much clinical and demographic metadata was included differed by source and by participant, and the metadata was provided uncurated.

About this clone itself: No antigen is known for it. The sample holds no much larger clone one base away, and base qualities are not on file.

The immunoSEQ Assay, a bias-controlled multiplex PCR, was used to amplify TCRbeta CDR3 regions from genomic DNA. From the authors' description of their analysis: The number of nucleated cells in each sample was estimated by amplification of reference gene primers within the assay. To quantify the absolute abundance of each unique TCRbeta CDR3 rearrangement, sequence reads were collapsed and filtered. For each sample, productive Simpson clonality was calculated as the square root of Simpson's diversity index across productive rearrangements. This immuneACCESS table, as held by TCRdb, lists in-frame sequences with V and J called but not all clones. Of the missing ones, under half trace to an unresolved V gene in checked studies; the others have no known cause. V and J calls and clone size are copied from that table; D and trimming were computed from the DNA. The sample data list about 280,000 clones, and approximately 83% of these were observed just once. 2.1% of the sample comes from the top ten.

The rearrangement combines TRBV7-9 with TRBJ1-6; TRBD1 is possibly the D segment (6 matching bases). The source of this sequence is a woman aged 25 to 39 who had recovered from COVID-19. Source material: peripheral blood. CDR3 sequence: CASSPAAGGFSPLHF. In nucleotides, the sequence is TGTGCCAGCAGCCCAGCGGCGGGGGGCTTTTCACCCCTCCACTTT.